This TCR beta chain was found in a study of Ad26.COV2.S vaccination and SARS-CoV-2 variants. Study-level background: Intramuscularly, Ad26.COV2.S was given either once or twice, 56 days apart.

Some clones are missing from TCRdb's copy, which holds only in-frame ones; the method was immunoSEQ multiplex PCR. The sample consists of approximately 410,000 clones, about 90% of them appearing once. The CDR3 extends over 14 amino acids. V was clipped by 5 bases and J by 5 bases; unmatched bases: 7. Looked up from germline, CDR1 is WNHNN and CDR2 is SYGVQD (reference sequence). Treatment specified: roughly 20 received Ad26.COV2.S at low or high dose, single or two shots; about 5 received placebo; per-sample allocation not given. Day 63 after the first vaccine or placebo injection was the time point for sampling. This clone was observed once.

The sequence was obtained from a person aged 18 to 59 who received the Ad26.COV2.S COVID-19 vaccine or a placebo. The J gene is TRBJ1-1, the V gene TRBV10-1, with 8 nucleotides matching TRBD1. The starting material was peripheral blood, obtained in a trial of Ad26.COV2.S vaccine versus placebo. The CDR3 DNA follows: TGCGCCAGCAGTCCGACAGGGGCAGGGACTGAAGCTTTCTTT. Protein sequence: CASSPTGAGTEAFF.